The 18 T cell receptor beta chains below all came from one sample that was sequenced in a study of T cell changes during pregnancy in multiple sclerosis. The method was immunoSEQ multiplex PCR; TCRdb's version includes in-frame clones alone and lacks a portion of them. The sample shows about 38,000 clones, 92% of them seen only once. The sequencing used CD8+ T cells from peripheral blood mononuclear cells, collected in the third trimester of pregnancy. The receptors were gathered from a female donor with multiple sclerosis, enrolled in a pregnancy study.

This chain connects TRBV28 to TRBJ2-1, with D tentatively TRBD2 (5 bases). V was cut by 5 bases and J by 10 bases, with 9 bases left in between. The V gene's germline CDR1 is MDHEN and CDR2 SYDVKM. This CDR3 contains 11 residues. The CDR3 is CASSPSGEQFF. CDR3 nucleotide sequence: TGTGCCAGCAGTCCTTCGGGGGAGCAGTTCTTC.

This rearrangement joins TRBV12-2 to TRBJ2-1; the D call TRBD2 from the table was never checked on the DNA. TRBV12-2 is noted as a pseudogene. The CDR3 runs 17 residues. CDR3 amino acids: CASRLEGVGLLYNEQFF. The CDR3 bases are TGTGCAAGTCGCTTAGAAGGGGTGGGACTCTTATACAATGAGCAATTCTTC.

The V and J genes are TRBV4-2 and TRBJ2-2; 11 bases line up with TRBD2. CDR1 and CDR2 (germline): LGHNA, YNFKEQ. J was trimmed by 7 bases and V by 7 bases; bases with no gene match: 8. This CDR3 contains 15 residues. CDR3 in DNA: TGTGCCAGCAAAATCCTAGCGGGAGGAAACGGGGAGCTGTTTTTT. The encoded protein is CASKILAGGNGELFF.

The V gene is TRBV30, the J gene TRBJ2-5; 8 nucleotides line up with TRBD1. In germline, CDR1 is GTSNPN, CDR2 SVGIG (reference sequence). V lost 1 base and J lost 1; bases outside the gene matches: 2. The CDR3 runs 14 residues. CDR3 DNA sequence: TGTGCCTGGAGTGGGACAGGGCCCCAAGAGACCCAGTACTTC. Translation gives CAWSGTGPQETQYF.

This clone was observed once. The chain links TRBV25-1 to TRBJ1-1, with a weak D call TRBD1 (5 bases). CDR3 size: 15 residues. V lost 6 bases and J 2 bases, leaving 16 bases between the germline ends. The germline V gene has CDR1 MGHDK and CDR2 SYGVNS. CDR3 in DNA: TGTGCCAGCAGCGATAAGGGGATCGGAAACACTGAAGCTTTCTTT. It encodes CASSDKGIGNTEAFF.

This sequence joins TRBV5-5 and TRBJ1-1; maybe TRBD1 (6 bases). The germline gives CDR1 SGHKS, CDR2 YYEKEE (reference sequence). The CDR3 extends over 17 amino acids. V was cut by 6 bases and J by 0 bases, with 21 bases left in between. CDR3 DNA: TGTGCCAGCATTAAAGAGGACGTGGGGGCGTTGAACACTGAAGCTTTCTTT. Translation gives CASIKEDVGALNTEAFF. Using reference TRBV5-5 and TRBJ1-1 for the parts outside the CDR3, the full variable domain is DAGVTQSPTHLIKTRGQQVTLRCSPISGHKSVSWYQQVLGQGPQFIFQYYEKEERGRGNFPDRFSARQFPNYSSELNVNALLLGDSALYLCASIKEDVGALNTEAFFGQGTRLTVV.

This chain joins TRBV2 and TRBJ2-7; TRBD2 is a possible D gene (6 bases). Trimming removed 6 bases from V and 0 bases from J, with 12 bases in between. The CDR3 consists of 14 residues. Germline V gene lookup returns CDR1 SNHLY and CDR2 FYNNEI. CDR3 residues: CASSLRDSSYEQYF. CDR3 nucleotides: TGTGCCAGCAGCCTCCGGGACTCCTCCTACGAGCAGTACTTC.

This CDR3 is CASSLGAGITEAFF. The CDR3 nucleotides are TGTGCCAGCAGCTTAGGGGCAGGGATCACTGAAGCTTTCTTT. This rearrangement joins TRBV11-2 to TRBJ1-1, with D possibly being TRBD1 (5 bases). V dropped 1 base and J dropped 4 bases, with 10 bases sitting between them. Per the germline V gene, CDR1 is SGHAT and CDR2 is FQNNGV. This CDR3 contains 14 residues.

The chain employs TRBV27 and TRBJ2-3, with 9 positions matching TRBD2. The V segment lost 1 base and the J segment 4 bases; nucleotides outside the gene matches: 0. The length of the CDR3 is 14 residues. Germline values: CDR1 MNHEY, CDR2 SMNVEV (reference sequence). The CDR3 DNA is TGTGCCAGCAGTTTATTAGCGGGAGCAGATACGCAGTATTTT. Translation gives CASSLLAGADTQYF.

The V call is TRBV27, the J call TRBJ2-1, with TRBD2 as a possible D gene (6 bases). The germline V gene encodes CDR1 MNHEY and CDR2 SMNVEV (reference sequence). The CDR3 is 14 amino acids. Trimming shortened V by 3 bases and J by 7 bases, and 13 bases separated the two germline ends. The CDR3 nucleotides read TGTGCCAGCAGTTTCGGGACTCCCCCGAATGAGCAGTTCTTC. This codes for CASSFGTPPNEQFF.

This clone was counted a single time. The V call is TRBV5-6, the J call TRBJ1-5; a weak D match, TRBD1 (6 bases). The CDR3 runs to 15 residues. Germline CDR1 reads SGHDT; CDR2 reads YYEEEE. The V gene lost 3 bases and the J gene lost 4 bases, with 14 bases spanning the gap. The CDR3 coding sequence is TGTGCCAGCAGCTCCGGGACACAAGCTAATCAGCCCCAGCATTTT. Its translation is CASSSGTQANQPQHF. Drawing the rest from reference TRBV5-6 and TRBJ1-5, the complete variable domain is DAGVTQSPTHLIKTRGQQVTLRCSPKSGHDTVSWYQQALGQGPQFIFQYYEEEERQRGNFPDRFSGHQFPNYSSELNVNALLLGDSALYLCASSSGTQANQPQHFGDGTRLSIL.

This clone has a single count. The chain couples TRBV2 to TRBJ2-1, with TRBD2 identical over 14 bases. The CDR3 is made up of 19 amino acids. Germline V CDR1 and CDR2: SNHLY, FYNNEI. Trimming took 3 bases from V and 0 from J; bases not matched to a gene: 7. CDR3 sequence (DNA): TGTGCCAGCAGTGAGGGACTAGCGGGAGTACGTATCTCCTACAATGAGCAGTTCTTC. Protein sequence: CASSEGLAGVRISYNEQFF. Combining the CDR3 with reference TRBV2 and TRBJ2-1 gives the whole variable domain EPEVTQTPSHQVTQMGQEVILRCVPISNHLYFYWYRQILGQKVEFLVSFYNNEISEKSEIFDDQFSVERPDGSNFTLKIRSTKLEDSAMYFCASSEGLAGVRISYNEQFFGPGTRLTVL.

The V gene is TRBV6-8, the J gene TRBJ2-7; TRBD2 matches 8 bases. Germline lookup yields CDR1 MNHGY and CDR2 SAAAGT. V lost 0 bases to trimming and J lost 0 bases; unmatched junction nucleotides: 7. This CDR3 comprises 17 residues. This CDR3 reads CASSYSSLAGTSYEQYF. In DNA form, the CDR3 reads TGTGCCAGCAGTTACTCGTCTCTAGCGGGTACCTCCTACGAGCAGTACTTC.

CDR3 coding DNA: TGTGCCTGGAGATTGGGACAAAGGAACACTGAAGCTTTCTTT. It encodes CAWRLGQRNTEAFF. The V gene is TRBV30, the J gene TRBJ1-1; the D gene is possibly TRBD1 (6 bases). This CDR3 spans 14 amino acids. V was clipped by 3 bases and J by 1 base, with 12 bases between them. CDR1 and CDR2 (germline): GTSNPN, SVGIG (reference sequence).

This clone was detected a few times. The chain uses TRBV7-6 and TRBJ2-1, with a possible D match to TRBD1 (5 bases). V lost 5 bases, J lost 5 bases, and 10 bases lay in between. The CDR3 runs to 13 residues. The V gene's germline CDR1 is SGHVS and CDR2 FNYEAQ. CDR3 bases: TGTGCCAGCAGCCAGACCAGGGACAATGAGCAGTTCTTC. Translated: CASSQTRDNEQFF.

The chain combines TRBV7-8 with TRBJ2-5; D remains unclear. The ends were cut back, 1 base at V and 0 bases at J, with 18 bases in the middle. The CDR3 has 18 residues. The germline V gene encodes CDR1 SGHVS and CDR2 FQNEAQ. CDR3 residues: CASSLEVPQYSYQETQYF. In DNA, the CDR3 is TGTGCCAGCAGCTTAGAGGTCCCCCAATACAGCTACCAAGAGACCCAGTACTTC.

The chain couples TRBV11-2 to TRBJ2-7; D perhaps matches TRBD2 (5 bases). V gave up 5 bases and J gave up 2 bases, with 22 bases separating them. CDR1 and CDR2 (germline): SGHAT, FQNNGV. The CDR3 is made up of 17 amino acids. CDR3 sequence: CASSAPFRASSPYEQYF. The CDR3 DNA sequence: TGTGCCAGCAGCGCCCCATTTAGGGCCTCTAGCCCCTACGAGCAGTACTTC.

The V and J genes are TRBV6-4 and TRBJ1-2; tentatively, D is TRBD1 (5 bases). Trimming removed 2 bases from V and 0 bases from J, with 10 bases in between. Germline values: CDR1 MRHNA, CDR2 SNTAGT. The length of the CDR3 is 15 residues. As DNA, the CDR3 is TGTGCCAGCAGTGACGGCAGGGATGCTAACTATGGCTACACCTTC. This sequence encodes CASSDGRDANYGYTF.